This T cell receptor (beta chain) was obtained from a study of cytomegalovirus exposure and HLA in healthy donors. The study, taken as a whole, reports: In a later analysis, TCR association rates varied by HLA locus: DRB1 most, HLA-C fewest.

This clone has just a few counts. Its target is unknown. Germline V gene data show CDR1 as SGHRS and CDR2 as YFSETQ. V was shortened by 0 bases and J by 4 bases, with 14 bases between the two germline ends. This CDR3 has 16 residues. Primers: 60 Vbeta forward and 13 Jbeta reverse. Data came from immunoSEQ multiplex PCR; TCRdb stores just in-frame clones and leaves some out. Among tens of thousands of clones, around 82% were seen once, and the ten largest hold around 8.1%. The sample taken for sequencing was PBMCs. The TCR was taken from a young man in good health and CMV-seropositive. The V gene is TRBV5-1, the J gene TRBJ1-3; the D gene is possibly TRBD1 (5 bases). The CDR3 coding sequence is TGCGCCAGCAGCTTGGGTTGGTCTGGGGCCGGAAACACCATATATTTT. Encoded protein: CASSLGWSGAGNTIYF. Variable domain in full (rest from reference TRBV5-1 and TRBJ1-3): KAGVTQTPRYLIKTRGQQVTLSCSPISGHRSVSWYQQTPGQGLQFLFEYFSETQRNKGNFPGRFSGRQFSNSRSEMNVSTLELGDSALYLCASSLGWSGAGNTIYFGEGSWLTVV.